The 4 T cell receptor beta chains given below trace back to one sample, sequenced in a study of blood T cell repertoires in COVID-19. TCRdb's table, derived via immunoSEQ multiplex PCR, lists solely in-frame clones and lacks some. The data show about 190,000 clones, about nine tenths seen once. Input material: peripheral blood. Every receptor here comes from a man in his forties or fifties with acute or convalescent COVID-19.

DNA of the CDR3: TGTGCCAGCAGTCGGGACAGGGGTGCGGGTGGGGCCAACGTCCTGACTTTC. Its translation is CASSRDRGAGGANVLTF. The chain joins TRBV2 to TRBJ2-6, with 10 bases matching TRBD1. After removal of 5 bases from V and 3 bases from J, the junction contained 7 bases not matched to a gene. Per germline, CDR1 SNHLY and CDR2 FYNNEI. The CDR3 contains 17 residues.

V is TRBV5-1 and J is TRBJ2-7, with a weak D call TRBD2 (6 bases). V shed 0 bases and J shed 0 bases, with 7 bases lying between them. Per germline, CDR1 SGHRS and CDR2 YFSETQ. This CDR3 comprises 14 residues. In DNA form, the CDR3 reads TGCGCCAGCAGCTTGGGGGGACTCTCCTACGAGCAGTACTTC. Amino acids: CASSLGGLSYEQYF.

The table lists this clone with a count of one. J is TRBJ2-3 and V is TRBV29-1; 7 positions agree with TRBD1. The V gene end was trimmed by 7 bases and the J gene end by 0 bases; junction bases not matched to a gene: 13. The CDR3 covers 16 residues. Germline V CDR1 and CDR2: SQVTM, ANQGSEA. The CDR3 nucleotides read TGCAGCGCGCCAGGATCGACGGACAGGAGCACAGATACGCAGTATTTT. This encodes CSAPGSTDRSTDTQYF.

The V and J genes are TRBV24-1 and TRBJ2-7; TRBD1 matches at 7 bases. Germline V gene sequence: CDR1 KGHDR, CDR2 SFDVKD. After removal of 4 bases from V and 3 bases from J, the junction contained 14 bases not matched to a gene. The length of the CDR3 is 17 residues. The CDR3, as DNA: TGTGCCACCAGTGACCCTGTGCCCGGGACAGAGATCTACGAGCAGTACTTC. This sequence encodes CATSDPVPGTEIYEQYF.